What follows is one TCR beta chain and its context. The sample originates from a study of blood T cell repertoires in COVID-19. Sequencing was performed with immunoSEQ multiplex PCR; in TCRdb, only in-frame clones are kept and a portion is missing. The sample has 250,000 to 300,000 clones, under 90% seen once; the top ten hold roughly 3.1%. Source material: peripheral blood. The clonotype was recovered from a woman aged 18-29 years with acute or convalescent COVID-19.

In DNA form, the CDR3 reads TGTGCCAGCAGCCAAGAAGCCGGACTAGCGGGAGGGCCTGTTGACAATGAGCAGTTCTTC. The encoded protein is CASSQEAGLAGGPVDNEQFF. This chain joins TRBV3-1 (or the pseudogene TRBV3-2) and TRBJ2-1, with TRBD2 identical over 15 bases. The CDR3 spans 20 residues. With 0 bases clipped from V and 5 bases from J, the junction kept 11 bases outside the gene matches. From germline, CDR1 is LGHDT and CDR2 YNNKEL (reference sequence).